The 6 T cell receptor beta chains in this list originate from one sample, sequenced in a study of blood T cell repertoires in COVID-19. This table comes from immunoSEQ multiplex PCR, and its TCRdb copy is limited to in-frame clones, with some not included. The sample includes a few hundred thousand clones, nearly 90% of them seen just once. Sequenced input: PBMCs or T cells enriched from blood (not recorded which). These receptors originate from a woman younger than 45 who had recovered from COVID-19.

J is TRBJ2-2 and V is TRBV5-8; D remains ambiguous. The CDR3 spans 14 residues. V lost 3 bases and J lost 9, with 15 bases in between. The germline CDR1 and CDR2 sequences are SGHTS and YDEGEE. CDR3 sequence reads: CASSSGVLWRELFF. The CDR3, as DNA: TGTGCCAGCAGCTCCGGAGTTCTTTGGCGGGAGCTGTTTTTT.

The chain uses TRBV6-1 and TRBJ2-2, with no clear D. Germline CDR1 MNHNS, CDR2 SASEGT. This CDR3 region has 13 residues. Trimming removed 2 bases at V and 6 bases at J, with 7 bases between. This chain's CDR3 is CASSELLSGELFF. The CDR3 nucleotides are TGTGCCAGCAGTGAATTACTTTCCGGGGAGCTGTTTTTT.

This chain connects TRBV5-1 to TRBJ1-2, with TRBD1 as a possible D gene (6 bases). The length of the CDR3 is 14 residues. Germline V gene sequence: CDR1 SGHRS, CDR2 YFSETQ. V gave up 2 bases and J gave up 4 bases, with 12 bases separating them. CDR3 nucleotides: TGCGCCAGCAGCTTCGGAGAGACAGGCTATGGCTACACCTTC. This gives the protein CASSFGETGYGYTF.

The rearrangement joins TRBV5-4 to TRBJ2-3; TRBD2 might be the D (5 bases). V was clipped by 2 bases and J by 0 bases, with 7 bases between them. CDR1 is SGHNT and CDR2 is YYREEE in the germline V gene (reference sequence). CDR3 length: 14 residues. The CDR3 here is CASSLTGSTDTQYF. The CDR3 DNA follows: TGTGCCAGCAGCTTAACGGGGAGCACAGATACGCAGTATTTT.

The rearrangement joins TRBV4-1 to TRBJ2-2; TRBD2 agrees at 8 bases. The CDR3 is 15 residues long. CDR1 MGHRA and CDR2 YSYEKL come from the germline V gene. Unmatched junction bases numbered 4, after V lost 3 bases and J lost 4 bases. This CDR3 reads CASSQHGGVTGELFF. In DNA form, the CDR3 reads TGCGCCAGCAGCCAGCACGGGGGGGTCACCGGGGAGCTGTTTTTT.

The gene calls are TRBV7-6 and TRBJ2-2; 7 bases match TRBD1. The germline V gene has CDR1 SGHVS and CDR2 FNYEAQ. CDR3 size: 15 residues. The J segment lost 5 bases and the V segment lost 5 bases, leaving 8 bases of the junction unmatched. CDR3 residues: CASSPTGTGTGELFF. CDR3 DNA sequence: TGTGCCAGCAGCCCGACAGGGACGGGGACCGGGGAGCTGTTTTTT.